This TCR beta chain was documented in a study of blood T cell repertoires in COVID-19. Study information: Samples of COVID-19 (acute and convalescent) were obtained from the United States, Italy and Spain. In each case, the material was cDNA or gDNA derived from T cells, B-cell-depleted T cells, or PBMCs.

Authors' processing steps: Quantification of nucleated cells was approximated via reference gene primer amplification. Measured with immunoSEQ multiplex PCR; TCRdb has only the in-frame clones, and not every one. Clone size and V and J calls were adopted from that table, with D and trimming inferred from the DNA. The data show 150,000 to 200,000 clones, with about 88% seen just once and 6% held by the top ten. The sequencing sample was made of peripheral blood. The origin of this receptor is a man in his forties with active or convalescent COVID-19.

The CDR3 DNA is TGTGCCAGCTCACCGACTTTGGCTGAAAAACTGTTTTTT. Its translation: CASSPTLAEKLFF. This chain joins TRBV18 and TRBJ1-4, with D unclear. Germline CDR1 reads KGHSH; CDR2 reads LQKENI. Trimming shortened V by 3 bases and J by 7 bases, and 9 bases separated the two germline ends. The CDR3 loop spans 13 amino acids.